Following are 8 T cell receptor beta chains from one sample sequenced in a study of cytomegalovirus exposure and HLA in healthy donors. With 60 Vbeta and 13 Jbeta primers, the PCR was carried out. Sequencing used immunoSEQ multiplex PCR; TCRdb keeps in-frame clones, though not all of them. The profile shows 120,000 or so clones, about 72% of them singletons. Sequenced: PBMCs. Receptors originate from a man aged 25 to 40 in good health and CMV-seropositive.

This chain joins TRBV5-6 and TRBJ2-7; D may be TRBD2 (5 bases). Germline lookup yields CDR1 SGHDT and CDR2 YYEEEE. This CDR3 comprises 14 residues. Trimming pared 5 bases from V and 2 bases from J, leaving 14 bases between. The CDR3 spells CASSWTDGTYEQYF. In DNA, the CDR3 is TGTGCCAGCAGTTGGACGGACGGGACCTACGAGCAGTACTTC.

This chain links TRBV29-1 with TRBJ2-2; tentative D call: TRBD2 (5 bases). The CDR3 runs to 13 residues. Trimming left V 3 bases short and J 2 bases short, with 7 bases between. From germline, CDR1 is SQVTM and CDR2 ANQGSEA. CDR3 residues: CSVDGLNTGELFF. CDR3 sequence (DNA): TGCAGCGTTGACGGACTTAACACCGGGGAGCTGTTTTTT.

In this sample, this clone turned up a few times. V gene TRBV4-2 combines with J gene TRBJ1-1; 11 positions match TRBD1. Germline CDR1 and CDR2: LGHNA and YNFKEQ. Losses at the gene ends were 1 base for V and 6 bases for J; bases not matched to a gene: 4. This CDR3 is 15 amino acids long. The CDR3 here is CASSQVTDRGPEAFF. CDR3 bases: TGTGCCAGCAGCCAAGTAACGGACAGGGGGCCTGAAGCTTTCTTT.

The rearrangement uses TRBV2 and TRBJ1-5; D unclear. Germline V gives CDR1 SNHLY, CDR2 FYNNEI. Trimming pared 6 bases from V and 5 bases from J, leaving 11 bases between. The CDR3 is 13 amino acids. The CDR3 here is CASRAGYDQPQHF. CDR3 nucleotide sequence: TGTGCCAGCAGGGCAGGATACGATCAGCCCCAGCATTTT.

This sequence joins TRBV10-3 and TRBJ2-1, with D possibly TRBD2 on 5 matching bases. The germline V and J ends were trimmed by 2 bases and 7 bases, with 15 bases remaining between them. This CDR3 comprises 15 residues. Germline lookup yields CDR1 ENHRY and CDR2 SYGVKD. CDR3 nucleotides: TGTGCCATCAGTGAGCCGCGGACTCAATCTAATGAGCAGTTCTTC. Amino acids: CAISEPRTQSNEQFF.

CDR3 nucleotide sequence: TGCGCCAGCAGCAGGGACAGGGCTCTCAATGAGCAGTTCTTC. Protein product: CASSRDRALNEQFF. This chain uses TRBV5-1 with TRBJ2-1; 9 bases agree with TRBD1. CDR1 and CDR2 (germline): SGHRS, YFSETQ. This CDR3 is 14 amino acids long. Trimming removed 4 bases from V and 6 bases from J; junction bases left unmatched: 5.

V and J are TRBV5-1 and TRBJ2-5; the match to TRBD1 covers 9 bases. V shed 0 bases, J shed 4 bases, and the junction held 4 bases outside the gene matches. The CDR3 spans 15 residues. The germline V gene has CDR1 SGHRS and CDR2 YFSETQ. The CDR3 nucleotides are TGCGCCAGCAGCTTGGTGACAGGGGGAGGAGAGACCCAGTACTTC. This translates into CASSLVTGGGETQYF.

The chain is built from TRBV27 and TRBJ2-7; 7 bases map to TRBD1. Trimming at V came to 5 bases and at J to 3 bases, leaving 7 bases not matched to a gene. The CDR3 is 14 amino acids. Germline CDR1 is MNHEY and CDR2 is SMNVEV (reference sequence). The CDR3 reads CASSTPGQIYEQYF. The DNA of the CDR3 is TGTGCCAGCAGTACGCCGGGACAGATCTACGAGCAGTACTTC.